The 25 T cell receptor beta chains in this list originate from one sample, sequenced in a study of CD8 T cells in ankylosing spondylitis. These receptors have no identified antigens. TCRdb re-analysed the 5' RACE reads in MiXCR, keeping a single row per CDR3 protein. This sample has fewer than 550,000 distinct CDR3 sequences, with 5.3% found just once. Study findings and constraints: Among TCR beta sequences, a motif of 7 to 9 highly homologous variants appeared characteristic of ankylosing spondylitis blood.

The specimen was blood, either unsorted or a sorted T cell fraction (not recorded which). Receptors were obtained from a male donor with ankylosing spondylitis.

The sample holds many counts of this clonotype. This chain links TRBV4-2 with TRBJ2-3; 10 bases line up with TRBD2. The junction had 6 bases not matched to a gene; V was cut back by 0 bases and J by 3 bases. This CDR3 comprises 17 residues. Germline V gene data show CDR1 as LGHNA and CDR2 as YNFKEQ. CDR3 DNA: TGTGCCAGCAGCCAAGACAGGGCTAGCGGGGGTACAGATACGCAGTATTTT. This translates into CASSQDRASGGTDTQYF.

This clonotype was counted ten times or more. V is TRBV14 and J is TRBJ2-2; D might be TRBD1 (5 bases). Germline CDR1 and CDR2: SGHDN and FVKESK. Trimming stripped 3 bases from V and 6 bases from J, with 14 bases between. CDR3 length: 15 residues. For the CDR3, the DNA is TGTGCCAGCAGCCACCACAGGTCCGGCGCCGGGGAGCTGTTTTTT. It translates to CASSHHRSGAGELFF.

This clonotype was seen ten or more times. This rearrangement joins TRBV20-1 to TRBJ2-5, with D perhaps matching TRBD1 (6 bases). Germline loops: CDR1 DFQATT, CDR2 SNEGSKA (reference sequence). The ends were cut back, 5 bases at V and 4 bases at J, with 14 bases in the middle. The CDR3 is made up of 13 amino acids. The CDR3 nucleotides read TGCAGTGCTCCGCAGGGACATGCAGAGACCCAGTACTTC. Translated: CSAPQGHAETQYF.

This clonotype was picked up many times. V usage is TRBV20-1 and J usage is TRBJ1-5; D call uncertain. V lost 6 bases, J lost 6 bases, and 15 bases lay in between. The CDR3 is made up of 13 amino acids. Germline CDR1 is DFQATT and CDR2 is SNEGSKA (reference sequence). The CDR3 nucleotides read TGCAGTGCCCGGCGGGGTCGGAGTCAGCCCCAGCATTTT. It encodes CSARRGRSQPQHF.

There are a few counts of this clonotype. The CDR3 region is CASSRGTANTNIQYF. In DNA, the CDR3 is TGTGCCAGCAGCCGCGGGACCGCCAACACCAACATTCAGTACTTC. V gene TRBV7-2 combines with J gene TRBJ2-4, with a possible D match to TRBD2 (6 bases). This CDR3 spans 15 amino acids. CDR1 is SGHTA and CDR2 is FQGNSA in the germline V gene. The ends were cut back, 5 bases at V and 7 bases at J, with 18 bases in the middle.

This clonotype was detected ten times or more. This chain joins TRBV5-1 and TRBJ2-3; the D is unclear. CDR1 is SGHRS and CDR2 is YFSETQ in the germline V gene. V gave up 3 bases and J gave up 2 bases, with 10 bases separating them. The CDR3 consists of 14 residues. CDR3 DNA: TGCGCCAGCAGCTGGCAGGTATACACAGATACGCAGTATTTT. This translates into CASSWQVYTDTQYF.

Comments on this clonotype: This may be a read error: a much more frequent sequence differs by one nucleotide. This sequence joins TRBV14 and TRBJ2-1; D unresolved. Germline V CDR1 and CDR2: SGHDN, FVKESK. The CDR3 covers 13 residues. V lost 4 bases, J lost 9 bases, and 13 bases lay in between. The CDR3 region is CASSPPSASEQFF. CDR3 nucleotides: TGTGCCAGCAGCCCCCCCTCGGCCTCTGAGCAGTTCTTC.

This clonotype was found a few times. This chain's CDR3 is CASSIRTGLSEQYF. Written as DNA, the CDR3 is TGTGCCAGCAGCATAAGGACAGGGTTAAGCGAGCAGTACTTC. The chain links TRBV7-2 to TRBJ2-7; 8 positions agree with TRBD1. CDR1 and CDR2 from the germline V gene are SGHTA and FQGNSA. The CDR3 is 14 residues long. V gave up 5 bases and J gave up 6 bases; unmatched junction bases: 9.

The table lists this clonotype with many counts. The chain recombines TRBV5-1 with TRBJ2-1, with 9 bases that match TRBD1. J was trimmed by 3 bases and V by 0 bases; bases with no gene match: 1. CDR1 is SGHRS and CDR2 is YFSETQ in the germline V gene. The CDR3 is 15 amino acids. In DNA form, the CDR3 reads TGCGCCAGCAGCTTGGCGACAGGGGGCTACAATGAGCAGTTCTTC. Amino acid sequence: CASSLATGGYNEQFF.

This clonotype turned up a few times. J is TRBJ2-4 and V is TRBV11-2, with D perhaps assigned TRBD1 or TRBD2 (5 bases each). There are 15 residues in the CDR3. The germline V gene encodes CDR1 SGHAT and CDR2 FQNNGV. V was cut by 1 base and J by 7 bases, with 14 bases left in between. CDR3 bases: TGTGCCAGCAGCTTAGCCCTGGGCAGGGACAACATTCAGTACTTC. As protein: CASSLALGRDNIQYF.

The table lists this clonotype with many counts. The chain combines TRBV29-1 with TRBJ1-2; no clear D gene. The CDR3 consists of 13 residues. With 7 bases removed from V and 5 bases from J, the gap between germline ends came to 17 bases. Germline V gene data show CDR1 as SQVTM and CDR2 as ANQGSEA. The CDR3 protein is CSAADWKRYGYTF. In DNA, the CDR3 is TGCAGCGCAGCGGACTGGAAACGTTATGGCTACACCTTC.

This clonotype was recorded many times. The chain has TRBV29-1 and TRBJ1-1; D is unclear. The germline CDR1 and CDR2 sequences are SQVTM and ANQGSEA. This CDR3 comprises 10 residues. V shed 6 bases and J shed 5 bases, with 7 bases lying between them. The CDR3 reads CSVLGTEAFF. CDR3 in DNA: TGCAGCGTCCTAGGAACTGAAGCTTTCTTT.

This clonotype occurred many times. The chain uses TRBV6-1 and TRBJ2-1; D might be TRBD1 (6 bases). The V gene's germline CDR1 is MNHNS and CDR2 SASEGT. V lost 6 bases to trimming and J lost 2 bases, with 11 bases between them. CDR3 length: 14 residues. The CDR3 protein is CASRQGPTYNEQFF. CDR3 bases: TGTGCCAGCAGACAGGGACCTACCTACAATGAGCAGTTCTTC.

This clonotype appeared many times. V and J are TRBV3-1 and TRBJ1-2; 8 bases are a match to TRBD1. This CDR3 is built from 14 residues. With V trimmed by 4 bases and J by 4 bases, 5 bases remained unmatched. Germline loops: CDR1 LGHDT, CDR2 YNNKEL (reference sequence). The CDR3, as DNA: TGTGCCAGCAGCCCATCAACAGGGGGCTATGGCTACACCTTC. It is translated as CASSPSTGGYGYTF.

This clonotype turned up a few times. The chain combines TRBV2 with TRBJ2-1; D unclear. Germline values: CDR1 SNHLY, CDR2 FYNNEI. This CDR3 has 15 residues. V was trimmed by 1 base and J by 4 bases, leaving 11 bases between them. This CDR3 is CASSEDTARYNEQFF. CDR3 DNA sequence: TGTGCCAGCAGTGAAGATACTGCGAGGTACAATGAGCAGTTCTTC.

This clonotype was observed at least ten times. This chain joins TRBV10-3 and TRBJ2-1, with 8 bases aligning to TRBD2. CDR3 length equals 14 residues. V lost 11 bases and J lost 3; bases outside the gene matches: 9. The germline CDR1 and CDR2 sequences are ENHRY and SYGVKD. The CDR3 here is CASGGQGLYNEQFF. DNA for the CDR3: TGTGCCTCGGGGGGGCAGGGACTCTACAATGAGCAGTTCTTC.

This chain connects TRBV9 to TRBJ2-1; 10 bases are a match to TRBD2. Germline CDR1 is SGDLS and CDR2 is YYNGEE. The J segment lost 7 bases and the V segment lost 3 bases, leaving 16 bases of the junction unmatched. This CDR3 comprises 18 residues. CDR3 sequence: CASSASTLSAGGRNEQFF. CDR3 bases: TGTGCCAGCAGCGCCTCCACCCTATCAGCGGGGGGGCGTAATGAGCAGTTCTTC.

This clonotype has ten or more counts. CDR3 bases: TGTGCCAGCAGTTACTTGGGGGGACCGAACACTGAAGCTTTCTTT. This gives the protein CASSYLGGPNTEAFF. This chain links TRBV6-5 with TRBJ1-1; weak D call: TRBD1 (5 bases). Trimming took 1 base from V and 1 from J, leaving 10 bases between them. The CDR3 consists of 15 residues. Germline V gene data show CDR1 as MNHEY and CDR2 as SVGAGI.

The chain has TRBV4-3 and TRBJ1-5; possible D gene TRBD1, 5 bases. Germline V gene data show CDR1 as LGHNA and CDR2 as YSLEER. The CDR3 loop spans 15 amino acids. V lost 0 bases and J lost 5, with 11 bases in between. The CDR3 region is CASSQDYSGDQPQHF. As DNA, the CDR3 is TGCGCCAGCAGCCAAGATTATTCGGGGGATCAGCCCCAGCATTTT.

This clonotype has at least ten counts. The V and J genes are TRBV20-1 and TRBJ2-7; 7 bases fit TRBD2. Germline V gives CDR1 DFQATT, CDR2 SNEGSKA (reference sequence). The length of the CDR3 is 14 residues. With V trimmed by 5 bases and J by 1 base, 8 bases remained unmatched. The CDR3: CSAPRAGRSYEQYF. The CDR3, as DNA: TGCAGTGCTCCCCGAGCGGGACGTTCCTACGAGCAGTACTTC.

The sample holds a few counts of this clonotype. The rearrangement joins TRBV3-1 to TRBJ1-2; perhaps TRBD1 as D (5 bases). Trimming pared 1 base from V and 4 bases from J, leaving 7 bases between. This CDR3 is 13 amino acids long. The V gene's germline CDR1 is LGHDT and CDR2 YNNKEL (reference sequence). The CDR3 sequence: CASSQADTYGYTF. The DNA for the CDR3 is TGTGCCAGCAGCCAAGCGGACACCTATGGCTACACCTTC.

This clonotype was detected a few times. V gene TRBV18 combines with J gene TRBJ1-6; D possibly corresponds to TRBD1 (5 bases). V was shortened by 1 base and J by 4 bases, with 8 bases between the two germline ends. Germline CDR1 KGHSH, CDR2 LQKENI. The length of the CDR3 is 15 residues. CDR3 in amino acids: CASSPQGWYNSPLHF. The CDR3 coding sequence is TGTGCCAGCTCACCACAGGGGTGGTATAATTCACCCCTCCACTTT.

As concerns this clonotype: Sequence at one end of the junction differs from germline and may be a read error. The chain is built from TRBV3-1 and TRBJ2-1, with D unresolved. The germline CDR1 and CDR2 sequences are LGHDT and YNNKEL (reference sequence). The CDR3 contains 13 residues. The CDR3 region is CASGRRAYTEQFF. In DNA, the CDR3 is TGTGCCAGCGGTCGAAGGGCTTACACTGAGCAGTTCTTC.

This clonotype was picked up many times. The chain recombines TRBV19 with TRBJ1-5, with a weak D call TRBD1 (6 bases). Deletions cut 9 bases from V and 4 bases from J, with 13 bases between. CDR1 is LNHDA, CDR2 SQIVND, per germline (reference sequence). The CDR3 is made up of 13 amino acids. CDR3 in DNA: TGTGCCAGCGCTGACAGGCAAAATCAGCCCCAGCATTTT. Translation gives CASADRQNQPQHF.

This clonotype has ten or more counts. This chain links TRBV7-2 with TRBJ2-1; 13 positions agree with TRBD2. The V gene end was trimmed by 5 bases and the J gene end by 14 bases; junction bases not matched to a gene: 9. CDR1 is SGHTA, CDR2 FQGNSA, per germline. The CDR3 sequence is 14 residues long. In DNA form, the CDR3 reads TGTGCCAGCAGCCCAGAACTAGCGGGGGGGCTTAAGTTCTTC. Its translation is CASSPELAGGLKFF.